This record concerns one TCR beta chain sequence. The treatment here: oral pan-JAK inhibitor, 5-10 mg twice daily. These data come from a study of CD8+ T cells in alopecia areata. Study background: It was 6 to 18 months of tofacitinib, and then there were 6 months off drug.

The CDR3 is 16 amino acids. V dropped 3 bases and J dropped 4; count of bases not matched to a gene: 5. CDR1 SNHLY and CDR2 FYNNEI come from the germline V gene. RNA extraction was followed by reverse transcription into cDNA, which acted as the sequencing template. Clones were sequenced by immunoSEQ multiplex PCR, and TCRdb holds only the in-frame ones, with some missing. Altogether roughly 140,000 clones are present, approximately 85% being singletons, with the ten largest covering roughly 25%. Sequencing used CD8+ T cells sorted from blood, obtained at week 4, from a patient treated with tofacitinib. The sequence derives from a human donor with alopecia areata. The V gene is TRBV2, the J gene TRBJ2-3; 12 nucleotides align to TRBD2. CDR3 DNA sequence: TGTGCCAGCAGTGACCCTAGCGGGGGGGTTGCAGATACGCAGTATTTT. Translating gives CASSDPSGGVADTQYF. Full variable domain (remainder filled in from reference TRBV2 and TRBJ2-3): EPEVTQTPSHQVTQMGQEVILRCVPISNHLYFYWYRQILGQKVEFLVSFYNNEISEKSEIFDDQFSVERPDGSNFTLKIRSTKLEDSAMYFCASSDPSGGVADTQYFGPGTRLTVL.